This T cell receptor beta chain was documented in a study of blood T cell repertoires in COVID-19. The wider study: Acute and convalescent COVID-19 specimens originated in the United States, Italy and Spain. T cells, B-cell-depleted T cells, or PBMCs supplied cDNA or gDNA.

The CDR3 totals 17 residues. Germline V CDR1 and CDR2: MDHEN, SYDVKM. Losses at the gene ends were 5 bases for V and 6 bases for J; bases not matched to a gene: 11. Original data processing: Counts of nucleated cells, estimated from reference gene primer amplification, were obtained. The table came from immunoSEQ multiplex PCR; TCRdb's copy has only in-frame clones and leaves some out. V and J calls and clone size are as listed in that table; D and trimming were resolved from the DNA. This sample has 470,000 or so clones, with roughly 90% found just once. What was sequenced was peripheral blood. This clonotype was obtained from a woman aged 25 to 39 with acute or convalescent COVID-19. This chain connects TRBV28 to TRBJ2-1, with 12 positions matching TRBD2. The DNA of the CDR3 is TGTGCCAGCAGTCCGTTCCGCCCTAGCGGGGGGGCCAATGAGCAGTTCTTC. Its protein product is CASSPFRPSGGANEQFF.